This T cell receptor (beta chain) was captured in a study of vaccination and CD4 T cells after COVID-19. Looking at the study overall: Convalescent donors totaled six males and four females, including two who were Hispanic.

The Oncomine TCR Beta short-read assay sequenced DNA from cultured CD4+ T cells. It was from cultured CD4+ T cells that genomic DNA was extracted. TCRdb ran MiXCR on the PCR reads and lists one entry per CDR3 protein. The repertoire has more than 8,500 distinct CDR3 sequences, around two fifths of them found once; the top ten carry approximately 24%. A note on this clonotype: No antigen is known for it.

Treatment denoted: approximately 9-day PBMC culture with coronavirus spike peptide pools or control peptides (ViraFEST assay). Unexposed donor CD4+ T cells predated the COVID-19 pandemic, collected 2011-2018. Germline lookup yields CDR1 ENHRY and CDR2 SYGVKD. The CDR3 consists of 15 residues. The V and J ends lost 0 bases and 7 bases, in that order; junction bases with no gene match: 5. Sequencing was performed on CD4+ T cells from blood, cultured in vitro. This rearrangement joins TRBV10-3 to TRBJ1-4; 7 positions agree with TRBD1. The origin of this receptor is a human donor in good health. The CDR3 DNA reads TGTGCCATCAGTGAGTCGACAGGGTCGGGTGAAAAACTGTTTTTT. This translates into CAISESTGSGEKLFF.